The 18 T cell receptor beta chains given below trace back to one sample, sequenced in a study of T cell responses to AZD1222 COVID-19 vaccine. Clones were read by immunoSEQ multiplex PCR, and TCRdb kept only the in-frame ones, dropping some. The table shows around 110,000 clones, with roughly 84% occurring only once. The specimen comprised peripheral blood, sampled on day 0 of AZD1222 vaccination. The receptors derive from an adult in good health.

For the CDR3, the DNA is TGTGCCAGCAGCACATTCCTGACCCCTGGACAAGAGACCCAGTACTTC. It is translated as CASSTFLTPGQETQYF. This chain joins TRBV21-1 and TRBJ2-5. TRBV21-1 is a pseudogene segment. CDR3 length: 16 amino acids.

V and J are TRBV7-8 and TRBJ2-3, with 9 positions matching TRBD2. Trimming cost V 2 bases and J 4 bases; bases outside gene matches: 7. The germline CDR1 and CDR2 sequences are SGHVS and FQNEAQ. This CDR3 is 16 amino acids long. For the CDR3, the DNA is TGTGCCAGCAGCTTAAGGCGGGGGGGCCCGTCAGATACGCAGTATTTT. The encoded protein is CASSLRRGGPSDTQYF.

J is TRBJ1-3 and V is TRBV7-2; perhaps TRBD1 as D (5 bases). Trimming removed 1 base at V and 0 bases at J, with 16 bases between. This CDR3 is 18 amino acids long. CDR1 is SGHTA and CDR2 is FQGNSA in the germline V gene. The CDR3 nucleotides are TGTGCCAGCAGCTTAGTTTTCGACAGACCGATCTCTGGAAACACCATATATTTT. Protein sequence: CASSLVFDRPISGNTIYF.

The chain employs TRBV27 and TRBJ1-2; 7 bases align to TRBD1. Germline CDR1 MNHEY, CDR2 SMNVEV (reference sequence). With V trimmed by 4 bases and J by 4 bases, 9 bases remained unmatched. This CDR3 spans 15 amino acids. The CDR3: CASSSREGGVYGYTF. The CDR3 DNA reads TGTGCCAGCAGTTCCCGCGAAGGGGGCGTCTATGGCTACACCTTC.

V gene TRBV3-1 (or the pseudogene TRBV3-2) combines with J gene TRBJ2-7; D is unclear. V gave up 4 bases and J gave up 2 bases, with 12 bases separating them. CDR1 is LGHDT, CDR2 YNNKEL, per germline (reference sequence). The CDR3 loop spans 14 amino acids. The chain's CDR3 is CASSPLVGTYEQYF. The CDR3, as DNA: TGTGCCAGCAGCCCCTTGGTTGGGACCTACGAGCAGTACTTC.

J is TRBJ1-5 and V is TRBV6-2 or TRBV6-3; D is ambiguous. In germline, CDR1 is MNHEY, CDR2 SVGEGT. There are 13 residues in the CDR3. Trimming removed 4 bases from V and 0 bases from J, with 4 bases in between. CDR3 bases: TGTGCCAGCAGTTTAAGTAGCAATCAGCCCCAGCATTTT. Translating gives CASSLSSNQPQHF.

The chain carries TRBV4-1 and TRBJ1-2; TRBD1 might be the D (6 bases). The V and J ends lost 3 bases and 3 bases respectively, with 17 bases between them. Germline V CDR1 and CDR2: MGHRA, YSYEKL. The CDR3 covers 16 residues. The CDR3 loop reads CASSHEWTERDYGYTF. CDR3 DNA sequence: TGCGCCAGCAGCCACGAATGGACAGAGAGAGACTATGGCTACACCTTC.

V gene TRBV9 combines with J gene TRBJ1-5, with D perhaps TRBD1 (5 bases). Germline assignment: CDR1 SGDLS and CDR2 YYNGEE. The CDR3 spans 14 residues. V lost 6 bases to trimming and J lost 5 bases, with 15 bases between them. CDR3 protein: CASNVGPADQPQHF. For the CDR3, the DNA is TGTGCCAGCAACGTGGGACCGGCGGATCAGCCCCAGCATTTT.

The chain combines TRBV7-9 with TRBJ1-2; perhaps TRBD1 as D (5 bases). The CDR3 spans 13 residues. Trimming removed 0 bases at V and 3 bases at J, with 5 bases between. The germline V gene encodes CDR1 SEHNR and CDR2 FQNEAQ (reference sequence). The CDR3 bases are TGTGCCAGCAGCTTAGCGACAGACTATGGCTACACCTTC. This translates into CASSLATDYGYTF.

The chain recombines TRBV5-1 with TRBJ1-1; D perhaps matches TRBD1 (6 bases). Trimming pared 0 bases from V and 6 bases from J, leaving 12 bases between. Germline V gene data show CDR1 as SGHRS and CDR2 as YFSETQ. This CDR3 has 14 amino acids. CDR3 nucleotides: TGCGCCAGCAGCTTGGAGGGCAGGGGCGCTGAAGCTTTCTTT. Residues: CASSLEGRGAEAFF.

This chain joins TRBV24-1 and TRBJ2-2; D uncertain. V was trimmed by 7 bases and J by 0 bases, leaving 5 bases between them. CDR3 size: 13 residues. Germline CDR1 KGHDR, CDR2 SFDVKD. The CDR3 protein is CATRPANTGELFF. CDR3 coding DNA: TGTGCCACCAGGCCTGCGAACACCGGGGAGCTGTTTTTT.

V gene TRBV6-6 combines with J gene TRBJ2-3; D assignment may be TRBD1 or TRBD2 (5 bases each). The V and J ends lost 2 bases and 1 base respectively, with 7 bases between them. The CDR3 length is 14 residues. Germline loops: CDR1 MNHNY, CDR2 SVGAGI (reference sequence). Here the CDR3 DNA reads TGTGCCAGCAGTTACACGGGACGCACAGATACGCAGTATTTT. It encodes CASSYTGRTDTQYF.

The chain employs TRBV28 and TRBJ1-6; D unresolved. CDR3 size: 12 residues. Germline V gene lookup returns CDR1 MDHEN and CDR2 SYDVKM. V was clipped by 1 base and J by 10 bases, with 5 bases between them. CDR3 region: CASSLSRSPLHF. DNA of the CDR3: TGTGCCAGCAGTTTATCCCGGTCACCCCTCCACTTT.

V usage is TRBV9 and J usage is TRBJ1-4; 8 bases match TRBD1. The CDR3 sequence is 18 residues long. Germline V gives CDR1 SGDLS, CDR2 YYNGEE. Trimming removed 3 bases from V and 8 bases from J; junction bases left unmatched: 18. The CDR3 nucleotides read TGTGCCAGCAGCGCCCCACGAGGACAGGGACAGCGCGACGAAAAACTGTTTTTT. Translation: CASSAPRGQGQRDEKLFF.

The chain combines TRBV5-1 with TRBJ1-5; no clear D gene. This CDR3 has 14 residues. Looked up from germline, CDR1 is SGHRS and CDR2 is YFSETQ. With 2 bases removed from V and 4 bases from J, the gap between germline ends came to 10 bases. CDR3 region: CASSFSGGNQPQHF. The CDR3 DNA reads as TGCGCCAGCAGCTTCTCGGGTGGGAATCAGCCCCAGCATTTT.

The V and J genes are TRBV6-2 or TRBV6-3 and TRBJ2-3, with a possible D match to TRBD1 (7 bases). This CDR3 contains 13 residues. From germline, CDR1 is MNHEY and CDR2 SVGEGT. V lost 5 bases to trimming and J lost 7 bases, with 13 bases between them. In DNA, the CDR3 is TGTGCCAGCAGTCAGGGGGAGGCGAATACGCAGTATTTT. Translated: CASSQGEANTQYF.

This clone appeared once. This chain links TRBV7-8 with TRBJ2-2, with 10 positions matching TRBD2. The CDR3 spans 17 residues. With 5 bases clipped from V and 4 bases from J, the junction kept 10 bases outside the gene matches. Germline CDR1 and CDR2: SGHVS and FQNEAQ. DNA for the CDR3: TGTGCCAGCAGCCCCACATTAGCGGGAGGAGGCACCGGGGAGCTGTTTTTT. This sequence encodes CASSPTLAGGGTGELFF.

The chain recombines TRBV13 with TRBJ1-2; D remains ambiguous. CDR3 length: 15 amino acids. CDR1 is PRHDT and CDR2 is FYEKMQ in the germline V gene (reference sequence). The V end lost 0 bases, the J end lost 8 bases, and 16 bases lay between the germline ends. The DNA for the CDR3 is TGTGCCAGCAGCTTAGGGAGTCTCTCGGCGAAAGGCTACACCTTC. This sequence encodes CASSLGSLSAKGYTF.